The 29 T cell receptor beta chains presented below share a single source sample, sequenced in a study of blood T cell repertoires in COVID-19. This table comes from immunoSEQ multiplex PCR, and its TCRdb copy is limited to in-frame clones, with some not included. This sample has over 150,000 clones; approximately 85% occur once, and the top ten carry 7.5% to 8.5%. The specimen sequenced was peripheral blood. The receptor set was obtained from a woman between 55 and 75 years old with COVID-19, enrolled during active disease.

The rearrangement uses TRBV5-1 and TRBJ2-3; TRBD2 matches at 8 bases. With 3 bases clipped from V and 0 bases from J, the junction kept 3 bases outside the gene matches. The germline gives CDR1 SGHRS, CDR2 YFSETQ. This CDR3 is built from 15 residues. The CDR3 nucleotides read TGCGCCAGCAGCTACGGACTAGCTAGCACAGATACGCAGTATTTT. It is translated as CASSYGLASTDTQYF.

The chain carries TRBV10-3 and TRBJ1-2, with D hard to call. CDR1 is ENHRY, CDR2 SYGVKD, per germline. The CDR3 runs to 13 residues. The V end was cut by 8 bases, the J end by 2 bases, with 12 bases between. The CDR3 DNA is TGTGCCATCCGGGATTCTCGGAACTATGGCTACACCTTC. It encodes CAIRDSRNYGYTF.

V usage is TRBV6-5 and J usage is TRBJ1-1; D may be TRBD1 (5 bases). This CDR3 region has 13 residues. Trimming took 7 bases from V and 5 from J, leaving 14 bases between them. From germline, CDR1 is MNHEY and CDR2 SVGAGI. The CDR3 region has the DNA TGTGCCAGCAAGCGGGACCGGCGGACTGAAGCTTTCTTT. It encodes CASKRDRRTEAFF.

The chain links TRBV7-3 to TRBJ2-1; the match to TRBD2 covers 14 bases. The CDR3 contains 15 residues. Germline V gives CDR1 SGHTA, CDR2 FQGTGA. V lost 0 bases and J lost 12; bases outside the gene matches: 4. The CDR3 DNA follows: TGTGCCAGCAGCTTAACCGGGACTAGCGGGAGTCGGCAGTTCTTC. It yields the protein CASSLTGTSGSRQFF.

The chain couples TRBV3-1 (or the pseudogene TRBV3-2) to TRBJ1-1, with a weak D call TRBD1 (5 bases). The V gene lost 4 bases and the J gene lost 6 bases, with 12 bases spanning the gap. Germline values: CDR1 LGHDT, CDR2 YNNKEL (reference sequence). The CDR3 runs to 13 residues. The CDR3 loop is CASSLSGLPEAFF. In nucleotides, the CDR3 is TGTGCCAGCAGCCTATCAGGGTTGCCTGAAGCTTTCTTT.

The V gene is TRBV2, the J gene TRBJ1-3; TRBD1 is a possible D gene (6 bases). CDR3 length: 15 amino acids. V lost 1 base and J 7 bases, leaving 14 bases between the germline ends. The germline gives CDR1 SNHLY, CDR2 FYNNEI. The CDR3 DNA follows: TGTGCCAGCAGTGAAGGAGGACAGAGGGGGAACACCATATATTTT. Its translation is CASSEGGQRGNTIYF.

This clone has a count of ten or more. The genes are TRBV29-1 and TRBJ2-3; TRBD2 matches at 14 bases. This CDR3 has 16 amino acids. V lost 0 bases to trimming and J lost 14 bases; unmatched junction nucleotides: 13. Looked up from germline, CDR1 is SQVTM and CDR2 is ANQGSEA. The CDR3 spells CSVEDGTSGSRVRRYF. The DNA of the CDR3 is TGCAGCGTTGAAGACGGGACTAGCGGGAGTAGGGTGCGTAGGTATTTT.

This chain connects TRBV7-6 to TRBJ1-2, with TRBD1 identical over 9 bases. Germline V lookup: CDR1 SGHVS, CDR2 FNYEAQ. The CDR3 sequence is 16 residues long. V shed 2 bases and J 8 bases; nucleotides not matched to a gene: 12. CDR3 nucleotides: TGTGCCAGCAGCTTATCCCCAGGCACAGGGGGCCGGGGCTACACCTTC. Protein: CASSLSPGTGGRGYTF.

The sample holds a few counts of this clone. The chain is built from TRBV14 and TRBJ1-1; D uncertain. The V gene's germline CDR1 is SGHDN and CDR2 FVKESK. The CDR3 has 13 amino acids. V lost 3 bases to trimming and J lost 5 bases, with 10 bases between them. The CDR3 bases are TGTGCCAGCAGCCAGGGTCGGGTAACTGAAGCTTTCTTT. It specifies CASSQGRVTEAFF.

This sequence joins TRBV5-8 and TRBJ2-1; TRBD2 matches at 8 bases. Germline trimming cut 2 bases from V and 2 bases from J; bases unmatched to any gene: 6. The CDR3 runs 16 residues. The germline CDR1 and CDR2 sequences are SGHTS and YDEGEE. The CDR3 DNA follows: TGTGCCAGCAGCTTCCGAAGCGGGGGTCCCTACAATGAGCAGTTCTTC. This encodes CASSFRSGGPYNEQFF. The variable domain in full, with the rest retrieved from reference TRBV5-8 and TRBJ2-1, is EAGVTQSPTHLIKTRGQQATLRCSPISGHTSVYWYQQALGLGLQFLLWYDEGEERNRGNFPPRFSGRQFPNYSSELNVNALELEDSALYLCASSFRSGGPYNEQFFGPGTRLTVL.

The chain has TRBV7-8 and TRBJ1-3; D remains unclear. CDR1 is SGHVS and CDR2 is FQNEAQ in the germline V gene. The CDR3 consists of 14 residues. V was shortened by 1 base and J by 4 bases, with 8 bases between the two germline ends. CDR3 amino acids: CASSLEAVGNTIYF. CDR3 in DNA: TGTGCCAGCAGCTTAGAAGCGGTCGGAAACACCATATATTTT.

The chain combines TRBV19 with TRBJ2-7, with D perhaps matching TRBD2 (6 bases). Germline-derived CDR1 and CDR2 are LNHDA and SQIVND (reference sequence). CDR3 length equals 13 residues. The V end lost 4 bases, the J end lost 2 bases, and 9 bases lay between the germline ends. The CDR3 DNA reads TGTGCCAGTAGTAAGGAGGGAGCCTACGAGCAGTACTTC. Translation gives CASSKEGAYEQYF.

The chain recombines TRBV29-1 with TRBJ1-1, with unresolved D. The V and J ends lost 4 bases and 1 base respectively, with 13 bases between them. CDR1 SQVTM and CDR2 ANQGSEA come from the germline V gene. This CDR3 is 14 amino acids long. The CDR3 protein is CSVVLRTPNTEAFF. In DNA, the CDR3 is TGCAGCGTTGTCCTTAGAACTCCGAACACTGAAGCTTTCTTT. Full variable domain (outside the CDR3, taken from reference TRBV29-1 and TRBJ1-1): SAVISQKPSRDICQRGTSLTIQCQVDSQVTMMFWYRQQPGQSLTLIATANQGSEATYESGFVIDKFPISRPNLTFSTLTVSNMSPEDSSIYLCSVVLRTPNTEAFFGQGTRLTVV.

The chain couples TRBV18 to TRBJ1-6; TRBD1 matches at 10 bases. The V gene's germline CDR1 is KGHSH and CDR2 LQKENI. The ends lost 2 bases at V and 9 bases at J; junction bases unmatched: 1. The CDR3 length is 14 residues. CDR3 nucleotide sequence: TGTGCCAGCTCACCAGACAGGGGGCTTTCACCCCTCCACTTT. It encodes CASSPDRGLSPLHF.

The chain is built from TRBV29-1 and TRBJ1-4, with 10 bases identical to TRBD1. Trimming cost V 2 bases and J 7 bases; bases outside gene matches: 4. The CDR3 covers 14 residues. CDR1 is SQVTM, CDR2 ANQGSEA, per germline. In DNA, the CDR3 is TGCAGCGTTGAACGACAGGGGGCAACTGAAAAACTGTTTTTT. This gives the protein CSVERQGATEKLFF.

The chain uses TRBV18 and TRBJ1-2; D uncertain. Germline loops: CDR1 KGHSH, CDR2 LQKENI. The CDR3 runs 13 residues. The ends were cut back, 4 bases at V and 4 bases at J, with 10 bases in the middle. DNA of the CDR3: TGTGCCAGCTCACTCTCTCAGTCCTATGGCTACACCTTC. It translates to CASSLSQSYGYTF.

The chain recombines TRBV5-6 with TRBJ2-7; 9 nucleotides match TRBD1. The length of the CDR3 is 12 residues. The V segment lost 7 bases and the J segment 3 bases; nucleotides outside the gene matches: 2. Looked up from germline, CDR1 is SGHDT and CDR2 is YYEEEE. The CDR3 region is CASGTGFYEQYF. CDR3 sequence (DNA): TGTGCCAGCGGGACAGGGTTCTACGAGCAGTACTTC.

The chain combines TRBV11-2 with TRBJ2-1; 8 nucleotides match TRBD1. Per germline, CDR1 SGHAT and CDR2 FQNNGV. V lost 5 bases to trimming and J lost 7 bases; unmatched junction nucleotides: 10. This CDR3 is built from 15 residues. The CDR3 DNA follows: TGTGCCAGCAGCCCCTCACAGGGGGTCAGGAATGAGCAGTTCTTC. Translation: CASSPSQGVRNEQFF.

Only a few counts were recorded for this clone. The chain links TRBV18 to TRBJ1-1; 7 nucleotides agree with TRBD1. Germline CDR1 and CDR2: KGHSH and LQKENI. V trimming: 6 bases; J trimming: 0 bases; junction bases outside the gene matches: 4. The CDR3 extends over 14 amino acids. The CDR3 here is CASSGQDMNTEAFF. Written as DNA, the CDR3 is TGTGCCAGCTCCGGACAGGATATGAACACTGAAGCTTTCTTT.

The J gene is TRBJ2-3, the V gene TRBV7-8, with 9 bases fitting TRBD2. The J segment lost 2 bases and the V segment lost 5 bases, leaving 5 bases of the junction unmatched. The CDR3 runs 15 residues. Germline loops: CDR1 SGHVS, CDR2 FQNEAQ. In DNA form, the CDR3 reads TGTGCCAGCAGCGGAGGACTAGCGACCACAGATACGCAGTATTTT. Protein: CASSGGLATTDTQYF.

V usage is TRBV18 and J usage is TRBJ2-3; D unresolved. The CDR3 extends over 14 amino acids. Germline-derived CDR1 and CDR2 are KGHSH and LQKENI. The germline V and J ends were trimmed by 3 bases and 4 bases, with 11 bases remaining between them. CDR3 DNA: TGTGCCAGCTCACCCCAGCGAGCACCAGATACGCAGTATTTT. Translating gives CASSPQRAPDTQYF. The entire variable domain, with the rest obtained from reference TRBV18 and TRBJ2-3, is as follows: NAGVMQNPRHLVRRRGQEARLRCSPMKGHSHVYWYRQLPEEGLKFMVYLQKENIIDESGMPKERFSAEFPKEGPSILRIQQVVRGDSAAYFCASSPQRAPDTQYFGPGTRLTVL.

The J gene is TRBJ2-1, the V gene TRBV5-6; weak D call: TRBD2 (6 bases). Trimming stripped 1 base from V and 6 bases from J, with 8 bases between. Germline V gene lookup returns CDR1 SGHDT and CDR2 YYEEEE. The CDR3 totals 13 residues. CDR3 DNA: TGTGCCAGCAGCTTGTGGGGGGTCAATGAGCAGTTCTTC. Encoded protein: CASSLWGVNEQFF.

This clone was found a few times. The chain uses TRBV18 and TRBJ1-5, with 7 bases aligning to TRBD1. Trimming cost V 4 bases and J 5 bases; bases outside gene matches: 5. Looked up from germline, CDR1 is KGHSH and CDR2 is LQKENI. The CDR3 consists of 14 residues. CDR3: CASSHDRAHQPQHF. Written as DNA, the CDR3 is TGTGCCAGCTCACACGACAGGGCACATCAGCCCCAGCATTTT.

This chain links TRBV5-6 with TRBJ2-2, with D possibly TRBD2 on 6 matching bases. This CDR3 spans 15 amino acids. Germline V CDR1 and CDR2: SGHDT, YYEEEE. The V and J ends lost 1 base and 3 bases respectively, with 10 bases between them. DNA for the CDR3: TGTGCCAGCAGCTTGAGACTAGGTTACACCGGGGAGCTGTTTTTT. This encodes CASSLRLGYTGELFF. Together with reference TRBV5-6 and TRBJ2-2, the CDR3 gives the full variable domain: DAGVTQSPTHLIKTRGQQVTLRCSPKSGHDTVSWYQQALGQGPQFIFQYYEEEERQRGNFPDRFSGHQFPNYSSELNVNALLLGDSALYLCASSLRLGYTGELFFGEGSRLTVL.

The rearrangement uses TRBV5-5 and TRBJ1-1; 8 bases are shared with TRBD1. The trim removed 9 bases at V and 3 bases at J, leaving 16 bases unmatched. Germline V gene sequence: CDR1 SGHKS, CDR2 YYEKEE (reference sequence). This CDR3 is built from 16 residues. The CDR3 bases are TGTGCCACTAGGAGAGGACAGGGTTATGAGTACACTGAAGCTTTCTTT. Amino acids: CATRRGQGYEYTEAFF.

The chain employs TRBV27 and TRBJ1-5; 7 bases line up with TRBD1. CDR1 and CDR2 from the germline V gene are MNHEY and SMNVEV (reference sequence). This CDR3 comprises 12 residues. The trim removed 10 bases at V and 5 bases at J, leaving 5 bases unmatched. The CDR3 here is CATKTGYQPQHF. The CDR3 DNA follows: TGTGCCACCAAGACAGGGTATCAGCCCCAGCATTTT.

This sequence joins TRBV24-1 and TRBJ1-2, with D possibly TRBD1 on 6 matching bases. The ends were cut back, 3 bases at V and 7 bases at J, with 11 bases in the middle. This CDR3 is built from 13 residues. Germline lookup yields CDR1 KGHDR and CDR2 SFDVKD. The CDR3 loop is CATSDLTGFGYTF. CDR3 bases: TGTGCCACCAGTGATCTCACAGGGTTTGGCTACACCTTC.

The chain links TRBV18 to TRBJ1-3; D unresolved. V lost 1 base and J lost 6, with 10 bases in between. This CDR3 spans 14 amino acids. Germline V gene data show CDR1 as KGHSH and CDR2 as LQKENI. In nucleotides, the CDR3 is TGTGCCAGCTCACCACGTGGTGGAGAAAACACCATATATTTT. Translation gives CASSPRGGENTIYF.

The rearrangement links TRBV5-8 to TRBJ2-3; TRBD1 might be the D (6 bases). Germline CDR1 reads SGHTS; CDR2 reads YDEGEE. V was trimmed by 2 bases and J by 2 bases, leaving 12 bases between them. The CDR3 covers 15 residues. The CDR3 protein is CASSFNRVSTDTQYF. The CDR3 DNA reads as TGTGCCAGCAGCTTTAACAGGGTGTCCACAGATACGCAGTATTTT.